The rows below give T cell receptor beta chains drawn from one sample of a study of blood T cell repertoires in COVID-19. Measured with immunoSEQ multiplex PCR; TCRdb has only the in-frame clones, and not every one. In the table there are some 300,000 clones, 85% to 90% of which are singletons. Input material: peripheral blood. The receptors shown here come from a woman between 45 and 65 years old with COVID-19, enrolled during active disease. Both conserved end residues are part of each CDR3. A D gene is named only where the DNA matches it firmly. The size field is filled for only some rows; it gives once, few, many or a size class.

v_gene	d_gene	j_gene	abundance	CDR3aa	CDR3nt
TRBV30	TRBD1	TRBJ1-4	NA	CAWSPPDRGNEKLFF	TGTGCCTGGAGCCCACCCGACAGGGGAAATGAAAAACTGTTTTTT
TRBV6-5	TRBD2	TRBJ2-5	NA	CASSPSGRVETQYF	TGTGCCAGCAGTCCTAGCGGGAGGGTTGAGACCCAGTACTTC
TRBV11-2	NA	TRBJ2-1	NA	CASSARQGSYNEQFF	TGTGCCAGCAGCGCGAGACAAGGAAGCTACAATGAGCAGTTCTTC
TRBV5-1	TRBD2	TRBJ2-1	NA	CASSSGTSYYNEQFF	TGCGCCAGCAGCTCTGGGACTAGCTACTACAATGAGCAGTTCTTC
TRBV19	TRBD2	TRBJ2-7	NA	CASSISLAGLYEQYF	TGTGCCAGTAGTATAAGTCTAGCGGGACTCTACGAGCAGTACTTC
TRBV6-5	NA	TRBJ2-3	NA	CALGDSTDTQYF	TGTGCCTTGGGCGATTCCACAGATACGCAGTATTTT
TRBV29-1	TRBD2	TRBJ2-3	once	CSVGPSGGGDTQYF	TGCAGCGTTGGGCCTAGCGGAGGCGGCGATACGCAGTATTTT
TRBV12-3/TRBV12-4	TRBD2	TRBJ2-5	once	CASNAGEEETQYF	TGTGCCAGCAACGCGGGAGAGGAGGAGACCCAGTACTTC
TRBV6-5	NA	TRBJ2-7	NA	CASSYSNRGYEQYF	TGTGCCAGCAGTTACTCTAACCGGGGCTACGAGCAGTACTTC
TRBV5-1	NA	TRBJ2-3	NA	CASSQGDSQDTQYF	TGCGCCAGTAGTCAAGGGGACTCTCAAGATACGCAGTATTTT
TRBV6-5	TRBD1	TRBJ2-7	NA	CASSSPDRGFYEQYF	TGTGCCAGCAGTTCCCCCGACAGGGGGTTCTACGAGCAGTACTTC
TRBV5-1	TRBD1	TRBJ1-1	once	CASSLEGGAGTEAFF	TGCGCCAGCAGCTTGGAAGGGGGCGCGGGCACTGAAGCTTTCTTT
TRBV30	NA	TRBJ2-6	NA	CAWSVGQGKGFWSGANVLTF	TGTGCCTGGAGTGTGGGTCAGGGGAAAGGATTTTGGTCTGGGGCCAACGTCCTGACTTTC
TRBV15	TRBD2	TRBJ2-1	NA	CATSRDLTSGYNEQFF	TGTGCCACCAGCAGAGATCTAACTAGCGGTTACAATGAGCAGTTCTTC
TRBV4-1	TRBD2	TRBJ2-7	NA	CASSQETGTSFYEQYF	TGCGCCAGCAGCCAAGAAACCGGGACTAGCTTCTACGAGCAGTACTTC
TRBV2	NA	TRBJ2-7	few	CASSGQSYEQYF	TGTGCCAGCAGTGGACAGTCCTACGAGCAGTACTTC
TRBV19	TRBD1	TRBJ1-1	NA	CASSSTGGADTEAFF	TGTGCCAGTAGTTCAACAGGGGGAGCTGACACTGAAGCTTTCTTT
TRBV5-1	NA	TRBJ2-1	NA	CASSLEGLGRDTEQFF	TGCGCCAGCAGCTTGGAGGGCCTTGGGAGGGACACTGAGCAGTTCTTC
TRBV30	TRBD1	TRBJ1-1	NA	CAWDRVVTEAFF	TGTGCCTGGGACAGGGTGGTCACTGAAGCTTTCTTT
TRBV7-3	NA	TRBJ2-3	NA	CLWDKDTDTQYF	TGTCTTTGGGACAAAGACACAGATACGCAGTATTTT
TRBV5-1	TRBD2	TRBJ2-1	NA	CASSLEAGGSYNEQFF	TGCGCCAGCAGCTTGGAAGCGGGGGGCTCCTACAATGAGCAGTTCTTC
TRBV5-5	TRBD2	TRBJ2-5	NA	CASSLRTSGGVRGPQYF	TGTGCCAGCAGCTTACGGACTAGCGGAGGAGTAAGGGGTCCCCAGTACTTC
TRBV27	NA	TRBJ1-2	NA	CASSLSWSGHGYTF	TGTGCCAGCAGTTTATCGTGGTCAGGGCATGGCTACACCTTC
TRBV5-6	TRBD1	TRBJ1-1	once	CASSHNPGQGGTEAFF	TGTGCCAGCAGCCATAATCCGGGACAGGGGGGCACTGAAGCTTTCTTT
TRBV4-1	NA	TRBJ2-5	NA	CASSQGYGGETQYF	TGCGCCAGCAGCCAAGGATACGGGGGAGAGACCCAGTACTTC
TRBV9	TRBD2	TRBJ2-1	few	CASSAAGESYNEQFF	TGTGCCAGCAGCGCGGCGGGAGAATCCTACAATGAGCAGTTCTTC
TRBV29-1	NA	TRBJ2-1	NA	CSVIFGGRREQFF	TGCAGCGTTATATTTGGAGGGCGGCGTGAGCAGTTCTTC
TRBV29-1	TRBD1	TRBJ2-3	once	CSAHRGTGPDTQYF	TGCAGCGCACACAGGGGAACGGGCCCAGATACGCAGTATTTT
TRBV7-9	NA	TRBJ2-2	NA	CASSEVIRTGELFF	TGTGCCAGCAGCGAGGTCATTCGCACCGGGGAGCTGTTTTTT
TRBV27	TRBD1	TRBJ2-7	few	CASSRDRGVSYEQYF	TGTGCCAGCAGCCGGGACAGGGGGGTATCCTACGAGCAGTACTTC
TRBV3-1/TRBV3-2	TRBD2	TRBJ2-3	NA	CASSQVFLAGVVDTQYF	TGTGCCAGCAGCCAAGTTTTCCTAGCGGGAGTTGTGGATACGCAGTATTTT
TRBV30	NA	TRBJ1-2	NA	CAWILSLPGDPGYTF	TGTGCCTGGATCCTCTCCCTTCCAGGGGATCCTGGCTACACCTTC
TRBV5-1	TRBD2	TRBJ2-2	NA	CASSQTSGRDTGELFF	TGCGCCAGCAGCCAGACTAGCGGGAGGGATACCGGGGAGCTGTTTTTT
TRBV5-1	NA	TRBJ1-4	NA	CASSLERRGNEKLFF	TGCGCCAGCAGCTTGGAACGGCGGGGTAATGAAAAACTGTTTTTT
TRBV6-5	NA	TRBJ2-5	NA	CASSARRGAWETQYF	TGTGCCAGCAGCGCCCGGAGGGGCGCCTGGGAGACCCAGTACTTC
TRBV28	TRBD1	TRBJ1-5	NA	CASSLSPYPGQGFGRSNQPQHF	TGTGCCAGCAGTTTATCTCCTTATCCGGGACAGGGGTTTGGTCGTAGCAATCAGCCCCAGCATTTT
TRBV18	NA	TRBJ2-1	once	CASSPMTASSYNEQFF	TGTGCCAGCTCACCCATGACCGCTAGCTCCTACAATGAGCAGTTCTTC
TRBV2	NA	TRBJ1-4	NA	CASNTDRKNEKLFF	TGTGCCAGCAATACGGACAGAAAAAATGAAAAACTGTTTTTT
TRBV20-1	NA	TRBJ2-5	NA	CSASGWETQYF	TGCAGTGCTAGCGGGTGGGAGACCCAGTACTTC
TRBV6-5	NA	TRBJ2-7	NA	CASSRYYEQYF	TGTGCCAGCAGTCGCTACTACGAGCAGTACTTC
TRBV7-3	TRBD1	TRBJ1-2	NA	CASSLTDRVWDYTF	TGTGCCAGCAGCTTAACGGACAGGGTATGGGACTACACCTTC
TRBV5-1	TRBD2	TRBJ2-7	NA	CASSLEGGGLADEQYF	TGCGCCAGCAGTTTGGAGGGGGGTGGACTAGCGGACGAGCAGTACTTC